This T cell receptor (beta chain) stems from a study of blood T cell repertoires in COVID-19. Whole-study context: The analysed material was cDNA or gDNA that came from T cells, B-cell-depleted T cells, or PBMCs.

The trim removed 7 bases at V and 7 bases at J, leaving 11 bases unmatched. Germline lookup yields CDR1 MNHEY and CDR2 SVGAGI. The CDR3 extends over 14 amino acids. Sequenced by immunoSEQ multiplex PCR; TCRdb stores in-frame clones only, minus some. The top ten clones hold 9.5% to 15% of a sample with 200,000 to 250,000 clones, 80% of them seen once. The sequencing sample was made of peripheral blood. This clonotype originated in a human donor in a cohort sampled during active COVID-19. The gene calls are TRBV6-5 and TRBJ1-1, with 8 bases fitting TRBD1. The CDR3 sequence is CASMSESGGDEAFF. For the CDR3, the DNA is TGTGCCAGCATGAGCGAGTCAGGGGGCGATGAAGCTTTCTTT.